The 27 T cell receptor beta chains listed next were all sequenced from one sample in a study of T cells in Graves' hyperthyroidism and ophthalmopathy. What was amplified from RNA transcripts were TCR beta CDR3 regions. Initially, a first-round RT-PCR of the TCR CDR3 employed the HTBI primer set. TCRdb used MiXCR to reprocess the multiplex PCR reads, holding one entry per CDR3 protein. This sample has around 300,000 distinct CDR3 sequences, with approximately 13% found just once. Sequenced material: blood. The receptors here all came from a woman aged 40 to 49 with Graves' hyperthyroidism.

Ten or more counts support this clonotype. Here the CDR3 reads CASSLNGQGARETQYF. In nucleotides, the CDR3 is TGTGCCAGCAGCTTAAATGGACAGGGGGCAAGAGAGACCCAGTACTTC. The rearrangement uses TRBV7-2 and TRBJ2-5; 11 positions match TRBD1. CDR3 length: 16 amino acids. Germline CDR1 and CDR2: SGHTA and FQGNSA. V shed 2 bases, J shed 4 bases, and the junction held 6 bases outside the gene matches.

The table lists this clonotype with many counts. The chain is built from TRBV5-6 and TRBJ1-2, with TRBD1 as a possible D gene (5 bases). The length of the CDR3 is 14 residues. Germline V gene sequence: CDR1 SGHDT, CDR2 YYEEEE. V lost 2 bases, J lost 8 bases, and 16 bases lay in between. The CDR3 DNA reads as TGTGCCAGCAGCTTAGGGGCTGGGAATCGAGGCTACACCTTC. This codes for CASSLGAGNRGYTF.

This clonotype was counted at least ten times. CDR3 in amino acids: CASSLESEDTQYF. For the CDR3, the DNA is TGTGCCAGCAGCTTAGAAAGCGAAGATACGCAGTATTTT. This rearrangement joins TRBV7-2 to TRBJ2-3; D is ambiguous. Germline CDR1 SGHTA, CDR2 FQGNSA. The CDR3 loop spans 13 amino acids. Trimming shortened V by 1 base and J by 5 bases, and 7 bases separated the two germline ends.

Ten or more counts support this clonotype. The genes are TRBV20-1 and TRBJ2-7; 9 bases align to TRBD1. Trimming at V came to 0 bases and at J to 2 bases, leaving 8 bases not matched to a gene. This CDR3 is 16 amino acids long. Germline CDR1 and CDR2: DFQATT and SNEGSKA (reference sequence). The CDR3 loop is CSAREGGTGPAYEQYF. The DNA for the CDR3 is TGCAGTGCTAGAGAGGGGGGGACAGGGCCGGCCTACGAGCAGTACTTC.

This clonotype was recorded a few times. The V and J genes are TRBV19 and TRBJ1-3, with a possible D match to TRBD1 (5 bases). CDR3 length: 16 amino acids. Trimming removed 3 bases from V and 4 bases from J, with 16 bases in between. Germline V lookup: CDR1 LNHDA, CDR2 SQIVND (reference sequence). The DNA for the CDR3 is TGTGCCAGTAGTATCGGAAGGGGCCGTGGAGGAAACACCATATATTTT. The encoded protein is CASSIGRGRGGNTIYF.

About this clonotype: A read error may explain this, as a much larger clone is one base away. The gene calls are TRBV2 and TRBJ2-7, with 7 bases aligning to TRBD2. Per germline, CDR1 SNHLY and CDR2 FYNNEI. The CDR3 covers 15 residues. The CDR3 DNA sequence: TGTGCCAGCAATGAATGGGAGGGCCGGACGGGGGAGCAGTACTTC. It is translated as CASNEWEGRTGEQYF.

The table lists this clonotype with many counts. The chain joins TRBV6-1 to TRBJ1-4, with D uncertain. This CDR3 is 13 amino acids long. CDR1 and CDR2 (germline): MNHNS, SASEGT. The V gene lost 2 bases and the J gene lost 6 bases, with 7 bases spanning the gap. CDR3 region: CASSERHYEKLFF. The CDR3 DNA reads TGTGCCAGCAGTGAAAGACATTATGAAAAACTGTTTTTT.

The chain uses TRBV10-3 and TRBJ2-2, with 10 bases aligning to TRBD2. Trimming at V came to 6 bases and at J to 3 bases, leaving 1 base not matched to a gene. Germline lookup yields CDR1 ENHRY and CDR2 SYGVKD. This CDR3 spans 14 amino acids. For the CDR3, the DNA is TGTGCCATCAGCGGGACTAGCGACACCGGGGAGCTGTTTTTT. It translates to CAISGTSDTGELFF.

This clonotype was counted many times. The CDR3: CASSPDGPETQYF. In nucleotides, the CDR3 is TGTGCCAGCAGCCCGGACGGTCCAGAGACCCAGTACTTC. The chain recombines TRBV7-9 with TRBJ2-5, with no clear D. V was clipped by 5 bases and J by 4 bases, with 11 bases between them. The germline CDR1 and CDR2 sequences are SEHNR and FQNEAQ (reference sequence). The CDR3 is 13 residues long.

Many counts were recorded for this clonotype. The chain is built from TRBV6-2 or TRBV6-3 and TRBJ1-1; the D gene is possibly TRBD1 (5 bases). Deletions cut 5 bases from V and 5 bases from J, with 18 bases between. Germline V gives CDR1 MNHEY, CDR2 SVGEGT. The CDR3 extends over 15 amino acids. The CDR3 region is CASSQGRGARTEAFF. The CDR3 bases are TGTGCCAGCAGTCAGGGTCGTGGCGCGAGGACTGAAGCTTTCTTT.

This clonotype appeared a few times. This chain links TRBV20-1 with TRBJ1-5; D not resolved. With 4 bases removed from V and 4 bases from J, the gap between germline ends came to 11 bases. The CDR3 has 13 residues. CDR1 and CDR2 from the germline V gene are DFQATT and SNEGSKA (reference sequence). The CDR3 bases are TGCAGTGCTAAAGGGTGGAGGAATCAGCCCCAGCATTTT. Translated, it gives CSAKGWRNQPQHF.

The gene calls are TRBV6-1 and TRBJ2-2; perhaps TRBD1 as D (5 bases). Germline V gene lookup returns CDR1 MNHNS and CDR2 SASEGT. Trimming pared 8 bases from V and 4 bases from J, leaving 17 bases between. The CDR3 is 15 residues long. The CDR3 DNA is TGTGCCAGCCGCCCAGACAGCCTCGGCACCGGGGAGCTGTTTTTT. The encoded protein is CASRPDSLGTGELFF.

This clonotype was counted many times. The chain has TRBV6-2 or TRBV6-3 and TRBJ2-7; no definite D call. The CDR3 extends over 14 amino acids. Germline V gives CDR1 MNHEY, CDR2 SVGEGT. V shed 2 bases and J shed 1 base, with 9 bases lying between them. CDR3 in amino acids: CASSYPARSYEQYF. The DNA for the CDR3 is TGTGCCAGCAGTTACCCTGCTCGATCCTACGAGCAGTACTTC.

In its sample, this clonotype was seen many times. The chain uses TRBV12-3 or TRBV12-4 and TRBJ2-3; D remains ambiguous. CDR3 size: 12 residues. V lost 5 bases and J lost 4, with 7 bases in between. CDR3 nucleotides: TGTGCCAGCAGTCCAGCCGCAGATACGCAGTATTTT. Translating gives CASSPAADTQYF.

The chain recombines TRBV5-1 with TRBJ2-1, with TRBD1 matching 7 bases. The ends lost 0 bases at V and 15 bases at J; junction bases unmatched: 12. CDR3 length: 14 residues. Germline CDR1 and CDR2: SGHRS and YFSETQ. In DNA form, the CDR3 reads TGCGCCAGCAGCTTGGACAGGGGTAAGAGCGTTTGGTTCTTC. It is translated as CASSLDRGKSVWFF.

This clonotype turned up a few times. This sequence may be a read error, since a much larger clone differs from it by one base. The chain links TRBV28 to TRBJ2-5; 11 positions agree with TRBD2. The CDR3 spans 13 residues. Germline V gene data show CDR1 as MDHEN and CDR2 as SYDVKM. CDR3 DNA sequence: TGTGCCAGCAGACTAGCGGGAGCCGAGATCCAGTACTTC. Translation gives CASRLAGAEIQYF. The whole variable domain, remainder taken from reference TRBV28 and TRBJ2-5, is DVKVTQSSRYLVKRTGEKVFLECVQDMDHENMFWYRQDPGLGLRLIYFSYDVKMKEKGDIPEGYSVSREKKERFSLILESASTNQTSMYLCASRLAGAEIQYFGPGTRLLVL.

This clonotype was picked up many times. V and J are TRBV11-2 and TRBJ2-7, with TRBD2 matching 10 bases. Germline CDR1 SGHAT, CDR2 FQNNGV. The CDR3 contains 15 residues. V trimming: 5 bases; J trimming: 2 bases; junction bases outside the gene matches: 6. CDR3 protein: CASSPILAGAYEQYF. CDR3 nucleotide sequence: TGTGCCAGCAGCCCAATTCTAGCGGGGGCCTACGAGCAGTACTTC.

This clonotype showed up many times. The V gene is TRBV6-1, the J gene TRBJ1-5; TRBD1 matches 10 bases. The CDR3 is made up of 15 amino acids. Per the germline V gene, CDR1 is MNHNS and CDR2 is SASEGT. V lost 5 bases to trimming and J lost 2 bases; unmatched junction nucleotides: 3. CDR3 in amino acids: CASSYGTGGNQPQHF. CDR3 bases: TGTGCCAGCAGTTACGGGACAGGGGGCAATCAGCCCCAGCATTTT.

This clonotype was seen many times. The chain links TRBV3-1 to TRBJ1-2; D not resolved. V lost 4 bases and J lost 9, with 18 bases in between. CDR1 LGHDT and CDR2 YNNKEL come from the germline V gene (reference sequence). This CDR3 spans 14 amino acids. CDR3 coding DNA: TGTGCCAGCAGCCGCCCAGGCAGATCGTCTAGCTACACCTTC. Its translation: CASSRPGRSSSYTF.

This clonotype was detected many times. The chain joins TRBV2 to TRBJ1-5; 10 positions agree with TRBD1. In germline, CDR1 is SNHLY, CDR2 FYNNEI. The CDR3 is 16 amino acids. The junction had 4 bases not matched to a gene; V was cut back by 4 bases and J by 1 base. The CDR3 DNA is TGTGCCAGCAGTGCTCGGGACAGGGGCAGCAATCAGCCCCAGCATTTT. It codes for CASSARDRGSNQPQHF.

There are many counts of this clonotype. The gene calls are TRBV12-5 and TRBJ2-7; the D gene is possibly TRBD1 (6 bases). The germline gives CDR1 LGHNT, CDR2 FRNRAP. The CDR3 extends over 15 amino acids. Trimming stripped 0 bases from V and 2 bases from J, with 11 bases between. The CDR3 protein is CASGLVVDSTYEQYF. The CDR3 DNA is TGTGCTAGTGGTTTGGTAGTGGACAGTACCTACGAGCAGTACTTC.

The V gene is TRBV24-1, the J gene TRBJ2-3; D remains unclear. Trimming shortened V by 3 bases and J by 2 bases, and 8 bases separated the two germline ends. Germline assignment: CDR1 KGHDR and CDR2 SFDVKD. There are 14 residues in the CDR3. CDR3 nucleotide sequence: TGTGCCACCAGTGATACAAAAGTCACAGATACGCAGTATTTT. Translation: CATSDTKVTDTQYF.

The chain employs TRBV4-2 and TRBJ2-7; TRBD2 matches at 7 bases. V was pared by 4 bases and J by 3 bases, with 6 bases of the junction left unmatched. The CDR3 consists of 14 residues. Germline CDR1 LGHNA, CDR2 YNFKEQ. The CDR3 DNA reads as TGTGCCAGCAGCCGCCCGGGGAGGGTCTACGAGCAGTACTTC. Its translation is CASSRPGRVYEQYF.

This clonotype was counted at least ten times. CDR3 amino acids: CASSSSGAIQYF. For the CDR3, the DNA is TGTGCCAGCAGTTCTAGCGGAGCTATTCAGTACTTC. The chain uses TRBV27 and TRBJ2-5; 7 bases map to TRBD2. CDR3 length: 12 residues. V shed 4 bases, J shed 11 bases, and the junction held 7 bases outside the gene matches. From germline, CDR1 is MNHEY and CDR2 SMNVEV (reference sequence).

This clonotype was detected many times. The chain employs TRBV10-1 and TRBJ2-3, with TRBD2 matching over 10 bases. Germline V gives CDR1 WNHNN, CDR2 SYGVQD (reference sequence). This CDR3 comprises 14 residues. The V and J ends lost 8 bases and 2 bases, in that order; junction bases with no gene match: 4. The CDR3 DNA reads TGCGCCAGCTCTAGCGGGAGTACCACAGATACGCAGTATTTT. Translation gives CASSSGSTTDTQYF.

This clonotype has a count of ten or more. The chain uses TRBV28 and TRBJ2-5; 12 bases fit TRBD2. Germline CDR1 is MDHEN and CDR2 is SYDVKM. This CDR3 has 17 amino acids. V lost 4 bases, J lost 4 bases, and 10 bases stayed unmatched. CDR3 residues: CASSSLNLAGGRETQYF. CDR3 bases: TGTGCCAGCAGTTCCCTGAACCTAGCGGGAGGGCGAGAGACCCAGTACTTC. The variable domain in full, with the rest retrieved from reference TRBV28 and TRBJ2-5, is DVKVTQSSRYLVKRTGEKVFLECVQDMDHENMFWYRQDPGLGLRLIYFSYDVKMKEKGDIPEGYSVSREKKERFSLILESASTNQTSMYLCASSSLNLAGGRETQYFGPGTRLLVL.

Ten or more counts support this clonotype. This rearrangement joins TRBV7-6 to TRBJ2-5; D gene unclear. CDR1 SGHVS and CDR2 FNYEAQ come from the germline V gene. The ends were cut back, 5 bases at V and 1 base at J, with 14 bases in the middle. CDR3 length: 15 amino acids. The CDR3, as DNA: TGTGCCAGCAGCCTCCGGTGGGGTGTCCAAGAGACCCAGTACTTC. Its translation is CASSLRWGVQETQYF.